The rows below give T cell receptor beta chains drawn from one sample of a study of CDR3 diversity in severe acne. TCRdb used MiXCR to reprocess the PCR reads, holding one entry per CDR3 protein. This sample has about 93,000 distinct CDR3 sequences, with about 50% found just once. Sequencing was done on a sample of blood. These receptors came from a male donor in good health, serving as a control. Each CDR3 is given with its conserved first and last residue.

J gene | CDR3 length | V gene | CDR3 protein
TRBJ1-6 | 14 | TRBV20-1 | CSAIRGEGGSPLHF
TRBJ1-5 | 14 | TRBV25-1 | CASSQDSFGQPQHF
TRBJ1-2 | 14 | TRBV15 | CATSRDEGTYGYTF
TRBJ2-5 | 15 | TRBV11-2 | CASSRMGGRQETQYF
TRBJ1-1 | 12 | TRBV13 | CASSPGFPEAFF
TRBJ2-7 | 14 | TRBV5-1 | CASSLGSRSYEQYF
TRBJ2-3 | 16 | TRBV20-1 | CSADQPGQGALDTQYF
TRBJ1-2 | 16 | TRBV9 | CASSVALGTGKYGYTF
TRBJ2-7 | 14 | TRBV7-2 | CASSLVGPPGEQYF
TRBJ2-6 | 18 | TRBV7-3 | CASSLRDGMLGGANVLTF
TRBJ2-5 | 18 | TRBV20-1 | CSASLASGRYGPQETQYF
TRBJ2-3 | 13 | TRBV20-1 | CSASSPYADTQYF
TRBJ1-4 | 12 | TRBV25-1 | CASSEAGDVLFF
TRBJ1-5 | 14 | TRBV10-3 | CAISGGAVNQPQHF
TRBJ1-3 | 14 | TRBV10-3 | CAISESGDGNTIYF
TRBJ2-2 | 14 | TRBV9 | CASSVVTNAGELFF
TRBJ1-2 | 17 | TRBV20-1 | CSARDGEGTGGRRGYTF
TRBJ2-7 | 18 | TRBV7-9 | CASSPRIGLAGEIYEQYF
TRBJ1-1 | 15 | TRBV6-5 | CASSLWAGSSTEAFF
TRBJ2-7 | 16 | TRBV7-3 | CASSLVLAGVVYEQYF
TRBJ2-7 | 14 | TRBV7-2 | CASKRLATTYEQYF
TRBJ1-1 | 13 | TRBV10-2 | CASSESGTPLAFF
TRBJ2-3 | 12 | TRBV20-1 | CSASSSYNEQYF
TRBJ2-3 | 14 | TRBV19 | CASQLLGDTDTQYF
TRBJ2-7 | 15 | TRBV25-1 | CASSESQLGTLEQYF
TRBJ1-2 | 12 | TRBV20-1 | CSAPTDNYGYTF
TRBJ2-7 | 14 | TRBV20-1 | CSARLSGQDYEQYF
TRBJ2-7 | 15 | TRBV6-1 | CASSESSGDSYEQYF
TRBJ1-1 | 16 | TRBV5-1 | CASSWALGRYITEAFF
TRBJ2-5 | 14 | TRBV20-1 | CSASRQGRGETQYF
TRBJ1-5 | 15 | TRBV2 | CASSERGYSNQPQHF
TRBJ1-2 | 16 | TRBV10-2 | CASSEGMTGAVYGYTF
TRBJ2-2 | 15 | TRBV7-6 | CASSPIVGASGELFF
TRBJ1-5 | 14 | TRBV4-1 | CASSPLGSGQPQHF
TRBJ1-5 | 15 | TRBV15 | CATSRDSVTSQPQHF
TRBJ2-5 | 17 | TRBV11-3 | CASSHLAGGRQLKTQYF
TRBJ2-7 | 14 | TRBV20-1 | CSAPGTWSSYEQYF
TRBJ1-1 | 15 | TRBV7-2 | CASSSLDKGNTEAFF
TRBJ2-1 | 14 | TRBV5-1 | CASSPSGGANEQFF
TRBJ2-7 | 10 | TRBV2 | CASSLYEQYF
TRBJ2-7 | 15 | TRBV11-2 | CASTLEGQAPWEQYF
TRBJ2-7 | 15 | TRBV5-1 | CASSVTDVAGYEQYF
TRBJ1-2 | 13 | TRBV29-1 | CSESPGPGGGYTF
TRBJ2-7 | 13 | TRBV7-6 | CASSPSGGSEQYF
TRBJ1-5 | 14 | TRBV6-1 | CASSRSLRDQPQHF
TRBJ1-2 | 12 | TRBV29-1 | CSAEGPNYDYTF
TRBJ2-1 | 15 | TRBV5-1 | CASSYTSGDTNEQLF
TRBJ2-7 | 15 | TRBV7-3 | CASSQRTGGNYEQYF
TRBJ2-7 | 19 | TRBV7-2 | CASSFYICSARFQAYGQYF
TRBJ2-7 | 15 | TRBV20-1 | CSATRSSVAGREQYF
TRBJ1-1 | 15 | TRBV10-3 | CAISESKGANTEAFF
TRBJ1-1 | 14 | TRBV19 | CASVLQGADTEAFF